These 9 T cell receptor beta chains were all obtained from the same sample, sequenced in a study of blood T cell repertoires in COVID-19. Sequencing was performed with immunoSEQ multiplex PCR; in TCRdb, only in-frame clones are kept and a portion is missing. The data show 37,000 or so clones, around nine tenths seen once. Sequenced: peripheral blood. These TCRs come from a man aged 70-80 years with acute or convalescent COVID-19.

The chain is built from TRBV30 and TRBJ2-7; TRBD1 matches at 7 bases. V shed 0 bases and J 3 bases; nucleotides not matched to a gene: 2. The CDR3 is made up of 13 amino acids. Germline CDR1 is GTSNPN and CDR2 is SVGIG (reference sequence). The DNA of the CDR3 is TGTGCCTGGAGTGTACGACAGGGCTACGAGCAGTACTTC. Amino acids: CAWSVRQGYEQYF.

Only one count was recorded for this clone. The rearrangement uses TRBV9 and TRBJ1-1; tentative D call: TRBD1 (6 bases). The CDR3 has 15 residues. With 5 bases removed from V and 0 bases from J, the gap between germline ends came to 14 bases. CDR1 is SGDLS, CDR2 YYNGEE, per germline. The CDR3 DNA follows: TGTGCCAGCAGTCCTTGGACAGAAATGAACACTGAAGCTTTCTTT. Its protein product is CASSPWTEMNTEAFF.

The rearrangement joins TRBV18 to TRBJ1-4; D gene uncertain. Germline lookup yields CDR1 KGHSH and CDR2 LQKENI. The CDR3 sequence is 13 residues long. V was shortened by 2 bases and J by 5 bases, with 6 bases between the two germline ends. CDR3 loop: CASSPAGNEKLFF. CDR3 coding DNA: TGTGCCAGCTCACCAGCGGGAAATGAAAAACTGTTTTTT.

The chain recombines TRBV9 with TRBJ1-2; a weak D match, TRBD1 (6 bases). Between the trimmed V and J ends, which lost 0 bases and 4 bases, there was a span of 10 bases. Germline CDR1 reads SGDLS; CDR2 reads YYNGEE. The CDR3 runs 14 residues. This chain's CDR3 is CASSVGGRGYGYTF. The CDR3 coding sequence is TGTGCCAGCAGCGTAGGTGGCAGGGGCTATGGCTACACCTTC.

The J gene is TRBJ2-1, the V gene TRBV29-1, with 7 positions matching TRBD1. V lost 7 bases, J lost 2 bases, and 11 bases stayed unmatched. Germline values: CDR1 SQVTM, CDR2 ANQGSEA. CDR3 length: 15 residues. CDR3 coding DNA: TGCAGCGACCGCCTGGGGACAGTTCCCTACAATGAGCAGTTCTTC. The encoded protein is CSDRLGTVPYNEQFF.

The V call is TRBV27, the J call TRBJ1-4; unclear D gene. The CDR3 length is 15 residues. The germline V gene has CDR1 MNHEY and CDR2 SMNVEV (reference sequence). V lost 0 bases, J lost 8 bases, and 13 bases lay in between. The CDR3 protein is CASSLSQVRREKLFF. The CDR3 DNA sequence: TGTGCCAGCAGTTTATCCCAGGTCCGGAGGGAAAAACTGTTTTTT.

V is TRBV18 and J is TRBJ2-2; TRBD1 matches 7 bases. Germline CDR1 and CDR2: KGHSH and LQKENI. Losses at the gene ends were 5 bases for V and 0 bases for J; bases not matched to a gene: 3. This CDR3 region has 15 residues. CDR3 sequence: CASSTDRSNTGELFF. The CDR3 DNA is TGTGCCAGCTCAACGGACAGGTCGAACACCGGGGAGCTGTTTTTT.

The count of this clone is one. The chain couples TRBV10-3 to TRBJ2-1; TRBD2 aligns across 7 bases. Germline V lookup: CDR1 ENHRY, CDR2 SYGVKD. This CDR3 has 15 residues. V lost 7 bases and J lost 9; bases outside the gene matches: 15. In DNA form, the CDR3 reads TGTGCCATCACTGGGGCTAGCGGACCGTCAGCTGAGCAGTTCTTC. Translation: CAITGASGPSAEQFF.

The V call is TRBV7-8, the J call TRBJ1-1; D is unresolved. The V and J ends lost 3 bases and 0 bases respectively, with 5 bases between them. The CDR3 totals 13 residues. The germline CDR1 and CDR2 sequences are SGHVS and FQNEAQ. The CDR3 spells CASSFRLNTEAFF. DNA of the CDR3: TGTGCCAGCAGCTTTCGGTTGAACACTGAAGCTTTCTTT.